Presented here are 12 T cell receptor beta chains from one specimen sequenced in a study of blood T cells in healthy people across ages. Combining a sample-barcoded 5' primer with a J-beta primer mix, a second PCR ran for about 7 to 12 cycles. TCRdb re-called the 5' RACE reads through MiXCR, storing one row per CDR3 protein. The data show approximately 1,700,000 distinct CDR3 sequences, about two fifths seen once. Sequencing was performed on blood. These TCRs come from a human donor in good health.

This clonotype was seen a handful of times. The CDR3 loop reads CASGDSFNQPQHF. The CDR3 nucleotides read TGTGCCAGCGGGGACAGTTTCAATCAGCCCCAGCATTTT. The chain is built from TRBV6-6 and TRBJ1-5; 7 nucleotides align to TRBD1. Germline assignment: CDR1 MNHNY and CDR2 SVGAGI (reference sequence). V was pared by 8 bases and J by 3 bases, with 4 bases of the junction left unmatched. CDR3 length equals 13 residues.

CDR3 DNA: TGTGCCAGCAGCCAGGCGTTCGGATCCAATGAAAAACTGTTTTTT. Its protein is CASSQAFGSNEKLFF. The gene calls are TRBV4-2 and TRBJ1-4, with D unresolved. This CDR3 contains 15 residues. The V gene's germline CDR1 is LGHNA and CDR2 YNFKEQ. Trimming left V 3 bases short and J 5 bases short, with 13 bases between.

The V call is TRBV6-2 or TRBV6-3, the J call TRBJ1-4, with TRBD1 as a possible D gene (6 bases). The V gene's germline CDR1 is MNHEY and CDR2 SVGEGT. Trimming stripped 5 bases from V and 7 bases from J, with 26 bases between. CDR3 size: 18 residues. The CDR3 reads CASSRLLRRGPAVEKLFF. The CDR3 DNA sequence: TGTGCCAGCAGTCGACTACTTCGCCGGGGGCCGGCGGTTGAAAAACTGTTTTTT.

With respect to this clonotype: Given the absence of the conserved phenylalanine or tryptophan at the CDR3 end, a read error is likely. The genes are TRBV5-1 and TRBJ1-2; D is uncertain. V dropped 5 bases and J dropped 1 base, with 9 bases sitting between them. Per germline, CDR1 SGHRS and CDR2 YFSETQ. This CDR3 contains 13 residues. The CDR3 reads CASSSGDNYGYTC. The CDR3 nucleotides read TGCGCCAGCAGTTCAGGAGATAACTATGGCTACACCTGC.

About this clonotype itself: One junction end disagrees with the germline gene, perhaps due to a read error. This chain joins TRBV20-1 and TRBJ2-1, with 12 bases matching TRBD2. CDR1 is DFQATT and CDR2 is SNEGSKA in the germline V gene (reference sequence). This CDR3 contains 17 residues. Written as DNA, the CDR3 is TGCAGTGCTAGAGATGCCGCTAGCGGGGGGGCGGGTAATGAGCGGTTCTTC. Protein: CSARDAASGGAGNERFF.

The chain combines TRBV11-3 with TRBJ1-2, with 10 positions matching TRBD1. CDR3 size: 15 residues. Per germline, CDR1 SGHNT and CDR2 YENEEA. Trimming removed 5 bases from V and 4 bases from J; junction bases left unmatched: 7. The CDR3 nucleotides read TGTGCCAGCAGCCCCGGGACAGGGGCTGGCTATGGCTACACCTTC. Protein product: CASSPGTGAGYGYTF. The entire variable domain, with the rest obtained from reference TRBV11-3 and TRBJ1-2, is as follows: EAGVVQSPRYKIIEKKQPVAFWCNPISGHNTLYWYLQNLGQGPELLIRYENEEAVDDSQLPKDRFSAERLKGVDSTLKIQPAELGDSAVYLCASSPGTGAGYGYTFGSGTRLTVV.

The chain carries TRBV6-5 and TRBJ2-5; TRBD1 aligns across 9 bases. Germline V CDR1 and CDR2: MNHEY, SVGAGI. This CDR3 comprises 15 residues. V lost 6 bases to trimming and J lost 4 bases; unmatched junction nucleotides: 9. CDR3 nucleotide sequence: TGTGCCAGCAGGCCACAGGGGGCTGGACGAGAGACCCAGTACTTC. This gives the protein CASRPQGAGRETQYF.

The chain is built from TRBV18 and TRBJ1-2; D gene ambiguous. The CDR3 has 13 residues. V lost 4 bases and J 11 bases, leaving 17 bases between the germline ends. The germline V gene has CDR1 KGHSH and CDR2 LQKENI. The CDR3 loop reads CASSQTIRTRYTF. DNA of the CDR3: TGTGCCAGCTCACAGACGATTCGTACACGGTACACCTTC.

V and J are TRBV29-1 and TRBJ2-3; D may be TRBD1 or TRBD2 (5 bases each). V was pared by 8 bases and J by 8 bases, with 26 bases between. The germline V gene has CDR1 SQVTM and CDR2 ANQGSEA. The CDR3 covers 15 residues. In DNA, the CDR3 is TGCAGCACTAAGAGGGGTCACGGGTTGGGTGTTACGCAGTATTTT. It translates to CSTKRGHGLGVTQYF.

The rearrangement joins TRBV7-2 to TRBJ2-5; 7 nucleotides align to TRBD2. V lost 2 bases and J lost 4; bases outside the gene matches: 7. Germline V gene data show CDR1 as SGHTA and CDR2 as FQGNSA. CDR3 size: 15 residues. CDR3 region: CASSLMAGVGETQYF. The CDR3 DNA is TGTGCCAGCAGCTTAATGGCGGGGGTTGGAGAGACCCAGTACTTC.

Note on this clonotype: At one boundary the junction diverges from the germline segment, which might be a read error. The rearrangement joins TRBV15 to TRBJ1-5; TRBD1 matches at 8 bases. From germline, CDR1 is LNHNV and CDR2 YYDKDF (reference sequence). The CDR3 is made up of 16 amino acids. CDR3 DNA: TGTGCCACCAGGAGAGCCGGGACAGGAGCGGGCCAGCCCCAGCATTTT. Translated: CATRRAGTGAGQPQHF. The entire variable domain, with the rest obtained from reference TRBV15 and TRBJ1-5, is as follows: DAMVIQNPRYQVTQFGKPVTLSCSQTLNHNVMYWYQQKSSQAPKLLFHYYDKDFNNEADTPDNFQSRRPNTSFCFLDIRSPGLGDTAMYLCATRRAGTGAGQPQHFGDGTRLSIL.

In this sample, this clonotype turned up a few times. The chain links TRBV9 to TRBJ2-1; no reliable D call. This CDR3 is 15 amino acids long. In germline, CDR1 is SGDLS, CDR2 YYNGEE. Trimming removed 4 bases from V and 0 bases from J, with 11 bases in between. The CDR3, as DNA: TGTGCCAGCAGCCCCTATCACAACTCCTACAATGAGCAGTTCTTC. Amino acid sequence: CASSPYHNSYNEQFF.